A single sample gave rise to the 10 T cell receptor beta chains below, sequenced in a study of shared clonotypes between healthy human individuals. TCRdb's copy holds only in-frame clones and misses some; the assay was immunoSEQ multiplex PCR. This table has about 460,000 clones, roughly 80% appearing once. The sequencing input was PBMCs. Receptors originate from a woman aged 40 to 50 in good health. Some clones in this sample may be carry-over from other donors' samples.

The V gene is TRBV28, the J gene TRBJ1-4; D ambiguous. This CDR3 is 15 amino acids long. The V end was cut by 2 bases, the J end by 4 bases, with 11 bases between. Germline V CDR1 and CDR2: MDHEN, SYDVKM. The CDR3 coding sequence is TGTGCCAGCAGTTTACCCGCCCTGAGTAATGAAAAACTGTTTTTT. This sequence encodes CASSLPALSNEKLFF.

The V gene is TRBV30, the J gene TRBJ1-5, with 7 bases lining up with TRBD1. The CDR3 has 13 amino acids. Germline V gives CDR1 GTSNPN, CDR2 SVGIG (reference sequence). With 2 bases clipped from V and 6 bases from J, the junction kept 4 bases outside the gene matches. The CDR3 reads CAWSSGDSQPQHF. The CDR3 coding sequence is TGTGCCTGGAGTAGCGGGGACAGTCAGCCCCAGCATTTT.

The chain couples TRBV29-1 to TRBJ2-1; D perhaps matches TRBD2 (6 bases). CDR3 length: 15 amino acids. CDR1 and CDR2 from the germline V gene are SQVTM and ANQGSEA. Deletions cut 4 bases from V and 10 bases from J, with 23 bases between. CDR3 DNA: TGCAGCGTTGTCGAGGGTGGGGCGGGATTGGGCGAGCAGTTCTTC. It codes for CSVVEGGAGLGEQFF.

Turning to this clone: A far larger clone is a single base away, which makes a read error likely. CDR3 residues: CAQRRLNTGELFF. CDR3 nucleotide sequence: TGTGCCCAGAGGCGGCTTAACACCGGGGAGCTGTTTTTT. The chain joins TRBV30 to TRBJ2-2; D uncertain. V lost 8 bases, J lost 2 bases, and 12 bases lay in between. This CDR3 is built from 13 residues. Germline V gene lookup returns CDR1 GTSNPN and CDR2 SVGIG (reference sequence).

V usage is TRBV5-1 and J usage is TRBJ2-5; D might be TRBD1 (5 bases). The germline CDR1 and CDR2 sequences are SGHRS and YFSETQ. This CDR3 contains 14 residues. Between the trimmed V and J ends, which lost 1 base and 3 bases, there was a span of 10 bases. The CDR3 DNA reads as TGCGCCAGCAGCTTGTGGCAGGGTGAAGAGACCCAGTACTTC. As protein: CASSLWQGEETQYF.

The chain joins TRBV18 to TRBJ1-5, with D perhaps TRBD1 (6 bases). The CDR3 spans 14 residues. Germline V gene lookup returns CDR1 KGHSH and CDR2 LQKENI. The V end was cut by 3 bases, the J end by 6 bases, with 12 bases between. CDR3 nucleotides: TGTGCCAGCTCACCTATACAGGGAGGTCAGCCCCAGCATTTT. Its translation is CASSPIQGGQPQHF.

This clone was observed a few times. Other DNA sequences in the sample encode the same CDR3. V usage is TRBV7-2 and J usage is TRBJ2-7; 7 bases match TRBD2. The V gene's germline CDR1 is SGHTA and CDR2 FQGNSA. Trimming cost V 0 bases and J 2 bases; bases outside gene matches: 1. The CDR3 is 14 residues long. CDR3 DNA: TGTGCCAGCAGCTTAGCGGGAGGGCCCTACGAGCAGTACTTC. Its translation: CASSLAGGPYEQYF.

V gene TRBV7-8 combines with J gene TRBJ1-2; D might be TRBD1 (5 bases). V was trimmed by 5 bases and J by 5 bases, leaving 33 bases between them. The CDR3 covers 20 residues. Germline V gene sequence: CDR1 SGHVS, CDR2 FQNEAQ. This CDR3 reads CASSPRTIPEGRKDGYGYTF. DNA for the CDR3: TGTGCCAGCAGCCCTCGTACGATCCCCGAGGGGCGGAAAGATGGGTATGGCTACACCTTC.

To note about this clone: Other nucleotide sequences in the sample specify the same CDR3. The chain recombines TRBV5-1 with TRBJ2-7, with D tentatively TRBD1 or TRBD2 (5 bases each). Between the trimmed V and J ends, which lost 0 bases and 2 bases, there was a span of 9 bases. The CDR3 is 14 residues long. Germline V gene lookup returns CDR1 SGHRS and CDR2 YFSETQ. This CDR3 reads CASSLGQGAYEQYF. The CDR3 DNA sequence: TGCGCCAGCAGCTTGGGTCAGGGAGCCTACGAGCAGTACTTC. The full variable domain, its missing parts supplied by reference TRBV5-1 and TRBJ2-7, is KAGVTQTPRYLIKTRGQQVTLSCSPISGHRSVSWYQQTPGQGLQFLFEYFSETQRNKGNFPGRFSGRQFSNSRSEMNVSTLELGDSALYLCASSLGQGAYEQYFGPGTRLTVT.

This clone has more than one count but fewer than ten. This chain uses TRBV9 with TRBJ2-1, with D tentatively TRBD1 or TRBD2 (7 bases each). Looked up from germline, CDR1 is SGDLS and CDR2 is YYNGEE. The CDR3 extends over 15 amino acids. V was cut by 3 bases and J by 5 bases, with 15 bases left in between. Written as DNA, the CDR3 is TGTGCCAGCAGCGAGGGGGCGGGAGCCCACAATGAGCAGTTCTTC. It encodes CASSEGAGAHNEQFF.